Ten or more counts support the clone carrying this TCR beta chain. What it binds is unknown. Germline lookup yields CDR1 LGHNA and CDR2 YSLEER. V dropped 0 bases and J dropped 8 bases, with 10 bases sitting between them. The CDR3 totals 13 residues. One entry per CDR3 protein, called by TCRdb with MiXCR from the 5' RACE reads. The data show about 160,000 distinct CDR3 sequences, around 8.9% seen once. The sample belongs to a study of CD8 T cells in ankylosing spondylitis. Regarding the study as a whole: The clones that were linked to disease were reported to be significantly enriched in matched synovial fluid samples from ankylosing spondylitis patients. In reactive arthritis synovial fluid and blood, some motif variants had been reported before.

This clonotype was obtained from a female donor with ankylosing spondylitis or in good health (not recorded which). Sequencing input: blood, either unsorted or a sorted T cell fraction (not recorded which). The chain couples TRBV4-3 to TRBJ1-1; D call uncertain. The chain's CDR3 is CASSQDGVEEAFF. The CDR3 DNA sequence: TGCGCCAGCAGCCAAGATGGGGTGGAAGAAGCTTTCTTT.